The source of this T cell receptor (beta chain) is a study of T-cell reconstitution after alpha-beta-depleted transplantation in children. Germline CDR1 LNHNV, CDR2 YYDKDF (reference sequence). The V gene end was trimmed by 0 bases and the J gene end by 15 bases; junction bases not matched to a gene: 8. The CDR3 extends over 13 amino acids. Unique molecular identifiers were built into the TCRbeta library. Each CDR3 protein gets one entry after TCRdb re-called the PCR reads with MiXCR. The table records hundreds of thousands of distinct CDR3 sequences, about 14% of them present only once. This sequence was found in a human donor who donated a stem cell graft to a child with Fanconi anemia. The genes are TRBV15 and TRBJ2-1; 7 bases align to TRBD1. The sequencing here drew on PBMCs, taken from the stem cell graft. CDR3 in amino acids: CATSRDLGTEMFF. CDR3 coding DNA: TGTGCCACCAGCAGAGATCTGGGGACAGAGATGTTCTTC.